What follows are 17 T cell receptor beta chains derived from one specimen sequenced in a study of T-cell reconstitution after alpha-beta-depleted transplantation in children. It was with unique molecular identifiers that the TCRbeta library was prepared. MiXCR, applied by TCRdb to the PCR reads, yields one record per CDR3 protein. The sample consists of roughly 790,000 distinct CDR3 sequences, under 20% of them appearing once. The source material was PBMCs, mostly from graft donor cells, sampled 360 days after TCRalphabeta/CD19-depleted stem cell transplant. The origin of the receptors is a male patient under 18 who had a stem cell transplant for acute lymphoblastic leukemia, so the T cells may come from the graft donor.

This clonotype has a handful of counts. The chain joins TRBV10-3 to TRBJ2-1; 9 positions agree with TRBD1. With V trimmed by 2 bases and J by 6 bases, 5 bases remained unmatched. This CDR3 is built from 15 residues. CDR1 and CDR2 (germline): ENHRY, SYGVKD. CDR3 residues: CAISEGQGRSNEQFF. CDR3 sequence (DNA): TGTGCCATCAGTGAGGGACAGGGGAGGTCCAATGAGCAGTTCTTC.

This clonotype was counted only a few times. This sequence joins TRBV20-1 and TRBJ1-5; D is undetermined. The germline V gene has CDR1 DFQATT and CDR2 SNEGSKA (reference sequence). CDR3 length: 13 residues. Trimming took off 2 bases at V and 7 bases at J, with 12 bases between the two ends. The CDR3 is CSARRGREQPQHF. For the CDR3, the DNA is TGCAGTGCTAGAAGAGGGAGAGAACAGCCCCAGCATTTT.

This clonotype was observed a handful of times. The chain recombines TRBV10-3 with TRBJ1-5, with a possible D match to TRBD1 (5 bases). CDR3 length: 13 residues. V lost 6 bases to trimming and J lost 2 bases, with 8 bases between them. The germline CDR1 and CDR2 sequences are ENHRY and SYGVKD. Here the CDR3 reads CAISWDGNQPQHF. The CDR3 nucleotides are TGTGCCATCAGCTGGGACGGCAATCAGCCCCAGCATTTT.

The V gene is TRBV4-2, the J gene TRBJ2-5; D is perhaps TRBD2 (7 bases). V lost 0 bases and J 3 bases, leaving 20 bases between the germline ends. Germline loops: CDR1 LGHNA, CDR2 YNFKEQ. This CDR3 comprises 18 residues. CDR3 in DNA: TGTGCCAGCAGCCAAGAGGGAGTGGGGGGGGGCCCCGAAGAGACCCAGTACTTC. Its translation: CASSQEGVGGGPEETQYF.

This clonotype has more than one count but fewer than ten. This rearrangement joins TRBV5-4 to TRBJ1-5; D perhaps matches TRBD1 (5 bases). The CDR3 totals 17 residues. Trimming shortened V by 0 bases and J by 4 bases, and 17 bases separated the two germline ends. Germline CDR1 SGHNT, CDR2 YYREEE (reference sequence). CDR3: CASSLGGVTEANQPQHF. The DNA of the CDR3 is TGTGCCAGCAGCTTGGGGGGGGTTACAGAGGCGAATCAGCCCCAGCATTTT. Combining the CDR3 with reference TRBV5-4 and TRBJ1-5 gives the whole variable domain ETGVTQSPTHLIKTRGQQVTLRCSSQSGHNTVSWYQQALGQGPQFIFQYYREEENGRGNFPPRFSGLQFPNYSSELNVNALELDDSALYLCASSLGGVTEANQPQHFGDGTRLSIL.

V usage is TRBV19 and J usage is TRBJ1-5; D is ambiguous. CDR3 length equals 15 residues. Trimming removed 3 bases from V and 5 bases from J, with 14 bases in between. Germline lookup yields CDR1 LNHDA and CDR2 SQIVND (reference sequence). DNA of the CDR3: TGTGCCAGTAGTATCCTCAGCAGGTTATATCAGCCCCAGCATTTT. Residues: CASSILSRLYQPQHF.

This clonotype was observed at least ten times. The V call is TRBV24-1, the J call TRBJ2-1, with 9 bases that match TRBD1. From germline, CDR1 is KGHDR and CDR2 SFDVKD. The CDR3 loop spans 16 amino acids. V lost 3 bases, J lost 5 bases, and 7 bases stayed unmatched. For the CDR3, the DNA is TGTGCCACCAGTGATGCCCTAGGGACAGGGAACAATGAGCAGTTCTTC. Translation gives CATSDALGTGNNEQFF.

This clonotype was detected a few times. The J gene is TRBJ2-3, the V gene TRBV27, with a weak D call TRBD2 (5 bases). The V end was cut by 4 bases, the J end by 3 bases, with 11 bases between. The CDR3 contains 14 residues. The germline CDR1 and CDR2 sequences are MNHEY and SMNVEV (reference sequence). CDR3 sequence (DNA): TGTGCCAGCAGTTACCGGGAAGGGACAGATACGCAGTATTTT. This sequence encodes CASSYREGTDTQYF.

The V call is TRBV3-1, the J call TRBJ1-2; possibly TRBD1 for D (5 bases). Germline CDR1 LGHDT, CDR2 YNNKEL (reference sequence). V was trimmed by 0 bases and J by 4 bases, leaving 15 bases between them. This CDR3 has 16 amino acids. Written as DNA, the CDR3 is TGTGCCAGCAGCCAAGATTTCGGGGCAGGGATCTATGGCTACACCTTC. Translating it yields CASSQDFGAGIYGYTF.

The chain couples TRBV29-1 to TRBJ2-6; perhaps TRBD1 as D (6 bases). V shed 5 bases and J shed 0 bases, with 14 bases lying between them. Germline-derived CDR1 and CDR2 are SQVTM and ANQGSEA. This CDR3 spans 16 amino acids. The CDR3 coding sequence is TGCAGCGTTCCACAGGGAAAGGGCTCTGGGGCCAACGTCCTGACTTTC. Translating it yields CSVPQGKGSGANVLTF.

This chain links TRBV12-3 or TRBV12-4 with TRBJ2-7, with D possibly being TRBD1 (5 bases). Trimming took 2 bases from V and 6 from J, leaving 11 bases between them. CDR3 length: 13 residues. The CDR3 region has the DNA TGTGCCAGCAGTTTATTATCGACAGCCGAGCAGTACTTC. It encodes CASSLLSTAEQYF.

The table lists this clonotype with a few counts. The chain employs TRBV7-6 and TRBJ2-7, with a possible D match to TRBD1 (5 bases). The CDR3 runs 14 residues. Trimming shortened V by 5 bases and J by 2 bases, and 13 bases separated the two germline ends. Germline loops: CDR1 SGHVS, CDR2 FNYEAQ. The CDR3 region is CASSPQAGTYEQYF. The CDR3 bases are TGTGCCAGCAGCCCGCAGGCAGGGACCTACGAGCAGTACTTC. The full variable domain, rest sourced from reference TRBV7-6 and TRBJ2-7, is GAGVSQSPRYKVTKRGQDVALRCDPISGHVSLYWYRQALGQGPEFLTYFNYEAQQDKSGLPNDRFSAERPEGSISTLTIQRTEQRDSAMYRCASSPQAGTYEQYFGPGTRLTVT.

The V call is TRBV18, the J call TRBJ2-7; D gene unclear. V shed 6 bases and J shed 1 base, with 13 bases lying between them. The germline V gene has CDR1 KGHSH and CDR2 LQKENI. The CDR3 is made up of 14 amino acids. CDR3 sequence (DNA): TGTGCCAGCTCGACCGCCCCCGCTTCCTACGAGCAGTACTTC. Translated, it gives CASSTAPASYEQYF.

The chain employs TRBV12-5 and TRBJ2-7, with TRBD2 identical over 7 bases. Unmatched junction bases numbered 11, after V lost 6 bases and J lost 3 bases. The CDR3 runs 15 residues. Germline V gene lookup returns CDR1 LGHNT and CDR2 FRNRAP. CDR3 sequence (DNA): TGTGCTAGTGGCTCCCGACTAGCTAGTTTCTACGAGCAGTACTTC. Amino acid sequence: CASGSRLASFYEQYF. The full variable domain, with the rest looked up from reference TRBV12-5 and TRBJ2-7, is DARVTQTPRHKVTEMGQEVTMRCQPILGHNTVFWYRQTMMQGLELLAYFRNRAPLDDSGMPKDRFSAEMPDATLATLKIQPSEPRDSAVYFCASGSRLASFYEQYFGPGTRLTVT.

This clonotype occurred many times. The rearrangement links TRBV7-9 to TRBJ1-2; a weak D match, TRBD1 (5 bases). The CDR3 extends over 14 amino acids. CDR1 is SEHNR and CDR2 is FQNEAQ in the germline V gene (reference sequence). Trimming removed 1 base from V and 4 bases from J, with 10 bases in between. The chain's CDR3 is CASSLVGVGYGYTF. CDR3 bases: TGTGCCAGCAGCTTAGTGGGGGTCGGCTATGGCTACACCTTC.

This rearrangement joins TRBV20-1 to TRBJ2-3, with 11 bases lining up with TRBD1. This CDR3 contains 14 residues. From germline, CDR1 is DFQATT and CDR2 SNEGSKA (reference sequence). The V gene end was trimmed by 5 bases and the J gene end by 5 bases; junction bases not matched to a gene: 6. The CDR3 region is CSASGQGAGDTQYF. The CDR3 nucleotides read TGCAGTGCTTCCGGACAGGGGGCTGGAGATACGCAGTATTTT.

Many counts were recorded for this clonotype. The chain employs TRBV12-3 or TRBV12-4 and TRBJ2-2, with a possible D match to TRBD1 (5 bases). CDR3 length: 15 residues. Trimming took off 6 bases at V and 2 bases at J, with 13 bases between the two ends. CDR3 sequence: CASRLAGINTGELFF. The CDR3 DNA follows: TGTGCCAGCAGACTCGCAGGGATCAACACCGGGGAGCTGTTTTTT.